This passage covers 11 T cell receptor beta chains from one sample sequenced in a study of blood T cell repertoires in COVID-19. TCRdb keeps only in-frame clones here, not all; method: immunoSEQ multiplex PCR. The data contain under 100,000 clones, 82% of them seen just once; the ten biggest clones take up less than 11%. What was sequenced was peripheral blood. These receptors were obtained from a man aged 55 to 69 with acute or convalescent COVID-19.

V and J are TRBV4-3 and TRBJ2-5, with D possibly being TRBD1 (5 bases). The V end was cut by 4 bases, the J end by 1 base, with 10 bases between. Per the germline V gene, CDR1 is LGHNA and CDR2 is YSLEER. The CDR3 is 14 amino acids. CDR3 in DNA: TGCGCCAGCAGCCGCTCAGGGATCCAAGAGACCCAGTACTTC. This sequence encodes CASSRSGIQETQYF.

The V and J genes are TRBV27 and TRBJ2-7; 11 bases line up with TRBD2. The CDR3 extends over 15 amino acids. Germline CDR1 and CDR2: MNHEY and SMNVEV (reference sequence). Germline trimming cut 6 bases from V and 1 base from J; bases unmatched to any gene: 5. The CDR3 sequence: CASSLLAGGSYEQYF. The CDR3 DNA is TGTGCCAGCAGCCTCCTAGCGGGGGGTTCCTACGAGCAGTACTTC.

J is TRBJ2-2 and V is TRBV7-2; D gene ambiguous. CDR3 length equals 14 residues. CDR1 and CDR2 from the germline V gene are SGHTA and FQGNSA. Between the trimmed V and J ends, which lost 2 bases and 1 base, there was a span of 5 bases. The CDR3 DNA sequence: TGTGCCAGCAGCTTAATACTGAACACCGGGGAGCTGTTTTTT. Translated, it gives CASSLILNTGELFF.

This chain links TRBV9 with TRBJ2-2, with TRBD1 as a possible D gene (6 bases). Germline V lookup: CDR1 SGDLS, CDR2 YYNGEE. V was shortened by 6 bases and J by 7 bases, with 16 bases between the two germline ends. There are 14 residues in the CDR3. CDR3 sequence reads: CASTRDRTYGELFF. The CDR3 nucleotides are TGTGCCAGCACCCGCGACAGGACTTACGGGGAGCTGTTTTTT.

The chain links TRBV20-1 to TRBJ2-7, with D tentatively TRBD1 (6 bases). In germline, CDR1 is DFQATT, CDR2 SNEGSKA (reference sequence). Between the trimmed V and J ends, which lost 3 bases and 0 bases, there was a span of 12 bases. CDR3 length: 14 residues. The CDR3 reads CSASWGTSSYEQYF. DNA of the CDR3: TGCAGTGCTAGTTGGGGGACAAGCTCCTACGAGCAGTACTTC.

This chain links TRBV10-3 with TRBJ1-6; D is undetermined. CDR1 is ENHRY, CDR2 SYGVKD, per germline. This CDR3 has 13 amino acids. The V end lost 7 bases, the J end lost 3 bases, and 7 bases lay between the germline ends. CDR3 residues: CAITPDYNSPLHF. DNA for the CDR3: TGTGCCATCACTCCAGACTATAATTCACCCCTCCACTTT.

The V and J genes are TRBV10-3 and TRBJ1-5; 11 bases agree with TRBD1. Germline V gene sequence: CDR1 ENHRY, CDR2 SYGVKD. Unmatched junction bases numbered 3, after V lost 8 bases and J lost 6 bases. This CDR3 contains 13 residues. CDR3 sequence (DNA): TGTGCCATCGGACAGGGGGCGGGTCAGCCCCAGCATTTT. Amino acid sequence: CAIGQGAGQPQHF.

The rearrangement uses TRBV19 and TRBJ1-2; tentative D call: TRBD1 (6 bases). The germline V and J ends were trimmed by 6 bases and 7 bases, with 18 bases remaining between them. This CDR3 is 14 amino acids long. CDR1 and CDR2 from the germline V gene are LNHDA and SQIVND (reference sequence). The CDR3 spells CASSSRSQGSGYTF. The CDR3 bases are TGTGCCAGTAGCTCGAGGTCTCAGGGGTCTGGCTACACCTTC.

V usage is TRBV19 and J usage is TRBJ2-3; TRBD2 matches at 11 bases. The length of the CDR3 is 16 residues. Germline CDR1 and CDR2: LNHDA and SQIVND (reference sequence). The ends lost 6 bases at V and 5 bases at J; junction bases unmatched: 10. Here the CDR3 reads CASSRSWLAGGDTQYF. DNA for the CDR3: TGTGCCAGTAGCCGGTCTTGGCTAGCGGGGGGAGATACGCAGTATTTT.

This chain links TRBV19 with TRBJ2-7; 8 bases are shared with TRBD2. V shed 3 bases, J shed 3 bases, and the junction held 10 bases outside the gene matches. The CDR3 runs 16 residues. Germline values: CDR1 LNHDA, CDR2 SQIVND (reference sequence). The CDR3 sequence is CASSMSTAGGGYEQYF. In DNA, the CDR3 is TGTGCCAGTAGTATGAGCACGGCGGGAGGTGGCTACGAGCAGTACTTC. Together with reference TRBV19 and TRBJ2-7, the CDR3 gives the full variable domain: DGGITQSPKYLFRKEGQNVTLSCEQNLNHDAMYWYRQDPGQGLRLIYYSQIVNDFQKGDIAEGYSVSREKKESFPLTVTSAQKNPTAFYLCASSMSTAGGGYEQYFGPGTRLTVT.

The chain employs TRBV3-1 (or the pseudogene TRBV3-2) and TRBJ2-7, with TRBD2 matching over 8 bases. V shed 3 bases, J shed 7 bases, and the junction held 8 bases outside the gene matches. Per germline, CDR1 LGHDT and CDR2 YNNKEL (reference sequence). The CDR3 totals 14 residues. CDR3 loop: CASSHAGGRGEQYF. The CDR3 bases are TGTGCCAGCAGCCACGCGGGAGGTAGGGGGGAGCAGTACTTC.